Listed here are 11 T cell receptor beta chains from one sample, sequenced in a study of beta chain features in type 1 diabetes. Study observations and caveats: TCRB CDR3 length was moderately but significantly reduced in all four CD4+ subsets of Type 1 diabetes patients.

These receptors have no known antigen. The study reverse transcribed the entire isolated RNA, so it sequenced expressed TCRB transcripts. TCRdb's table, derived via immunoSEQ multiplex PCR, lists solely in-frame clones and lacks some. The sample has some 700,000 clones, around 15% seen once. What was sequenced was naive CD4+ T cells from blood. All receptors come from a man aged 18 to 30 with type 1 diabetes.

The chain employs TRBV2 and TRBJ1-1; D is unclear. Trimming took off 8 bases at V and 1 base at J, with 11 bases between the two ends. Per the germline V gene, CDR1 is SNHLY and CDR2 is FYNNEI. The CDR3 extends over 13 amino acids. The CDR3 sequence is CASPVAPNTEAFF. CDR3 DNA: TGTGCCAGCCCAGTGGCCCCGAACACTGAAGCTTTCTTT.

The chain couples TRBV11-2 to TRBJ1-5; 7 nucleotides agree with TRBD1. V shed 5 bases and J 7 bases; nucleotides not matched to a gene: 5. Per germline, CDR1 SGHAT and CDR2 FQNNGV. CDR3 length equals 13 residues. The CDR3 DNA is TGTGCCAGCAGCCGGGACAGATTGCAGCCCCAGCATTTT. It translates to CASSRDRLQPQHF.

V gene TRBV6-5 combines with J gene TRBJ2-6; the D is unclear. The CDR3 is made up of 16 amino acids. Between the trimmed V and J ends, which lost 0 bases and 3 bases, there was a span of 9 bases. Germline V gives CDR1 MNHEY, CDR2 SVGAGI. CDR3: CASSYSWDRGANVLTF. CDR3 bases: TGTGCCAGCAGTTACTCGTGGGATCGTGGGGCCAACGTCCTGACTTTC.

Concerning this clone itself: One end of the junction does not line up with germline, which may come from a read error. The chain combines TRBV14 with TRBJ2-5; tentatively, D is TRBD1 (5 bases). There are 15 residues in the CDR3. The V gene's germline CDR1 is SGHDN and CDR2 FVKESK. This chain's CDR3 is CAGSQDSGSQETQYF. The CDR3 bases are TGTGCCGGCAGCCAAGACAGTGGCAGCCAAGAGACCCAGTACTTC. The full variable domain, rest sourced from reference TRBV14 and TRBJ2-5, is EAGVTQFPSHSVIEKGQTVTLRCDPISGHDNLYWYRRVMGKEIKFLLHFVKESKQDESGMPNNRFLAERTGGTYSTLKVQPAELEDSGVYFCAGSQDSGSQETQYFGPGTRLLVL.

The chain employs TRBV5-1 and TRBJ2-3; 9 nucleotides line up with TRBD1. Germline V CDR1 and CDR2: SGHRS, YFSETQ. The CDR3 is made up of 15 amino acids. After removal of 4 bases from V and 2 bases from J, the junction contained 5 bases not matched to a gene. CDR3 nucleotide sequence: TGCGCCAGCAGCAGCCGGGACAGGGACACAGATACGCAGTATTTT. This codes for CASSSRDRDTDTQYF.

V and J are TRBV19 and TRBJ1-1; D call uncertain. Germline V CDR1 and CDR2: LNHDA, SQIVND (reference sequence). Trimming shortened V by 5 bases and J by 5 bases, and 12 bases separated the two germline ends. This CDR3 is built from 13 residues. CDR3 nucleotide sequence: TGTGCCAGTAGTGGTGGCTTGCGGACTGAAGCTTTCTTT. It yields the protein CASSGGLRTEAFF.

In this sample, this clone turned up a few times. The V and J genes are TRBV25-1 and TRBJ2-3; 10 bases line up with TRBD1. V lost 5 bases and J lost 2; bases outside the gene matches: 4. The CDR3 runs to 15 residues. Germline values: CDR1 MGHDK, CDR2 SYGVNS. CDR3 coding DNA: TGTGCCAGCAGTCGTGGGACAGGGGCCACAGATACGCAGTATTTT. It yields the protein CASSRGTGATDTQYF.

The genes are TRBV29-1 and TRBJ2-7, with D possibly TRBD1 on 6 matching bases. This CDR3 has 11 residues. Trimming cost V 7 bases and J 5 bases, with 12 bases left between them. Germline CDR1 SQVTM, CDR2 ANQGSEA. The CDR3: CSADSYNEQYF. CDR3 DNA sequence: TGCAGCGCGGACAGCTATAACGAGCAGTACTTC.

This clone has a handful of counts. The chain joins TRBV4-1 to TRBJ1-1; TRBD1 might be the D (6 bases). CDR1 and CDR2 (germline): MGHRA, YSYEKL. The CDR3 spans 17 residues. Trimming shortened V by 1 base and J by 0 bases, and 15 bases separated the two germline ends. The chain's CDR3 is CASSQVETGVMNTEAFF. In DNA, the CDR3 is TGCGCCAGCAGCCAAGTCGAGACAGGCGTGATGAACACTGAAGCTTTCTTT.

This rearrangement joins TRBV4-1 to TRBJ2-3, with 14 bases that match TRBD2. V lost 0 bases and J lost 5; bases outside the gene matches: 7. Germline CDR1 reads MGHRA; CDR2 reads YSYEKL. The CDR3 contains 18 residues. CDR3 region: CASSQEGLAGDPRDTQYF. The CDR3 DNA reads as TGCGCCAGCAGCCAAGAGGGACTAGCGGGGGACCCCAGAGATACGCAGTATTTT.

This clone appeared a few times. The gene calls are TRBV9 and TRBJ2-7; D is perhaps TRBD2 (5 bases). The CDR3 is made up of 13 amino acids. Germline V gene data show CDR1 as SGDLS and CDR2 as YYNGEE. V was trimmed by 4 bases and J by 4 bases, leaving 12 bases between them. The CDR3 protein is CASSTASGYEQYF. The CDR3 nucleotides read TGTGCCAGCAGCACCGCTTCGGGATACGAGCAGTACTTC.